These T cell receptor beta chains were read from a single sample in a study of cytomegalovirus exposure and HLA in healthy donors. Sequencing was performed with immunoSEQ multiplex PCR; in TCRdb, only in-frame clones are kept and a portion is missing. Here the sample spans roughly 60,000 clones, almost 97% being singletons. Material for sequencing was PBMCs. These receptors originate from a woman between 18 and 29 years old in good health and CMV-seronegative. Each CDR3 is given with its conserved first and last residue. Fields, in order: clone size, D gene, J gene, V gene, CDR3 protein, CDR3 DNA. A D gene is named only where the DNA matches it firmly. Clone size is shown for a subset of rows, as once, few, many or a class of expanded clone.

NA TRBD1 TRBJ2-7 TRBV10-3 CAISQGAAEQYF TGTGCCATCAGCCAGGGGGCGGCCGAGCAGTACTTC
NA NA TRBJ1-5 TRBV6-4 CASSDSKGPRVVSGNQPQHF TGTGCCAGCAGTGACTCGAAGGGTCCCAGGGTGGTTTCGGGCAATCAGCCCCAGCATTTT
few NA TRBJ2-2 TRBV7-8 CASSLRTDGGELFF TGTGCCAGCAGCTTAAGGACTGACGGCGGGGAGCTGTTTTTT
few TRBD2 TRBJ2-7 TRBV5-6 CASSPGVAGGPTYEQYF TGTGCCAGCAGCCCCGGGGTAGCGGGGGGCCCAACCTACGAGCAGTACTTC
NA TRBD2 TRBJ2-7 TRBV27 CASSLGGEQYF TGTGCCAGCAGTTTGGGAGGGGAGCAGTACTTC
NA TRBD2 TRBJ2-2 TRBV5-1 CASSPRGTSGLLGNTGELFF TGCGCCAGCAGCCCCCGGGGGACTAGCGGGCTCCTGGGGAACACCGGGGAGCTGTTTTTT
NA TRBD2 TRBJ2-3 TRBV28 CASSLWLAGGPTDTQYF TGTGCCAGCAGTTTATGGCTAGCGGGGGGACCGACAGATACGCAGTATTTT
NA TRBD2 TRBJ2-1 TRBV6-4 CASSLAGDDEQFF TGTGCCAGCAGTCTAGCGGGGGATGATGAGCAGTTCTTC
NA TRBD1 TRBJ1-5 TRBV18 CASSSATGGRIQPQHF TGTGCCAGCTCAAGCGCGACAGGGGGCCGGATTCAGCCCCAGCATTTT
NA TRBD2 TRBJ2-3 TRBV7-2 CASNPGGPSDTQYF TGTGCCAGCAACCCGGGGGGGCCCTCAGATACGCAGTATTTT
NA TRBD1 TRBJ2-3 TRBV9 CASSRRQGTTDTQYF TGTGCCAGCAGCCGTCGACAGGGGACCACAGATACGCAGTATTTT
NA NA TRBJ1-5 TRBV28 CASSLRGNNQPQHF TGTGCCAGCAGTTTAAGGGGCAACAATCAGCCCCAGCATTTT
NA TRBD1 TRBJ2-2 TRBV7-3 CASSFGPDRGDTGELFF TGTGCCAGCAGCTTCGGACCAGACAGGGGTGACACCGGGGAGCTGTTTTTT
NA TRBD2 TRBJ2-5 TRBV29-1 CSVGAGGPYQETQYF TGCAGCGTGGGGGCGGGGGGCCCGTACCAAGAGACCCAGTACTTC
NA TRBD2 TRBJ2-7 TRBV27 CASRPLAGGTYEQYF TGTGCCAGCAGACCCCTAGCGGGAGGGACCTACGAGCAGTACTTC
NA TRBD1 TRBJ1-5 TRBV6-1 CASNDRGGQPQHF TGTGCCAGCAACGACAGGGGTGGGCAGCCCCAGCATTTT
NA NA TRBJ2-1 TRBV27 CASSLPPVPYNEQFF TGTGCCAGCAGCCTCCCCCCAGTACCTTACAATGAGCAGTTCTTC
NA TRBD1 TRBJ2-2 TRBV6-1 CASSEGQGAGELFF TGTGCCAGCAGTGAAGGGCAGGGGGCCGGGGAGCTGTTTTTT
few TRBD2 TRBJ2-1 TRBV5-1 CASSPGGGPHYNEQFF TGCGCCAGCAGCCCCGGGGGGGGACCCCACTACAATGAGCAGTTCTTC
NA TRBD1 TRBJ1-5 TRBV5-1 CASSRTGQGNQPQHF TGCGCCAGCAGCAGGACAGGGCAAGGCAATCAGCCCCAGCATTTT
NA TRBD1 TRBJ2-6 TRBV15 CATSRVTGGGGANVLTF TGTGCCACCAGCAGAGTGACAGGGGGCGGTGGGGCCAACGTCCTGACTTTC
NA NA TRBJ1-1 TRBV7-8 CASEEGQSGTEAFF TGTGCCAGCGAGGAGGGCCAGTCGGGGACTGAAGCTTTCTTT
few NA TRBJ2-1 TRBV4-1 CASSQVDLGLSYNEQFF TGCGCCAGCAGCCAAGTCGACCTGGGACTCTCCTACAATGAGCAGTTCTTC
NA NA TRBJ1-1 TRBV5-4 CASSLTAGWTEAFF TGTGCCAGCAGCTTAACGGCAGGGTGGACTGAAGCTTTCTTT
NA NA TRBJ1-2 TRBV5-1 CASSLGQGFGYTF TGCGCCAGCAGCTTGGGGCAGGGATTTGGCTACACCTTC
NA TRBD1 TRBJ2-6 TRBV18 CASSPPGTGGSGANVLTF TGTGCCAGCTCACCACCCGGGACAGGGGGGTCTGGGGCCAACGTCCTGACTTTC